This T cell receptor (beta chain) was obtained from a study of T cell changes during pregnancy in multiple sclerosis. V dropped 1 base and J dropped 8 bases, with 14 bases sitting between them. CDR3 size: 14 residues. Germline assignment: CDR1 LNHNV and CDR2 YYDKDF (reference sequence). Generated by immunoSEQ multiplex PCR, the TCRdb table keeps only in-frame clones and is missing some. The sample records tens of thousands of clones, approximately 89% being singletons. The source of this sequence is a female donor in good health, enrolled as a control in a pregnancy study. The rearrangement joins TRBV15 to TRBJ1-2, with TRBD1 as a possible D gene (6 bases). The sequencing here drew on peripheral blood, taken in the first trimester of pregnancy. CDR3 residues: CATSRVAGAGGYTF. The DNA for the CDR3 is TGTGCCACCAGCAGAGTAGCGGGGGCAGGGGGCTACACCTTC.